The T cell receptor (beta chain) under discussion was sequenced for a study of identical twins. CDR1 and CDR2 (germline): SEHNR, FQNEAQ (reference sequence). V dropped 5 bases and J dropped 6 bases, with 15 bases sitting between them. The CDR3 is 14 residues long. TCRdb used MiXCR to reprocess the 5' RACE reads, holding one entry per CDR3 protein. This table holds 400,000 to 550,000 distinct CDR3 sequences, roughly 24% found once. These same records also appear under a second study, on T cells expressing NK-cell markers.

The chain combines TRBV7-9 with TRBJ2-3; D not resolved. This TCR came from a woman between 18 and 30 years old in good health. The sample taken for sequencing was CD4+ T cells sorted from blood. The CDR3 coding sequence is TGTGCCAGCAGCCCTGGCGGCGCATGGGATACGCAGTATTTT. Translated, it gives CASSPGGAWDTQYF.